This T cell receptor beta chain was observed in a study of blood T cell repertoires in COVID-19. The ends lost 4 bases at V and 6 bases at J; junction bases unmatched: 5. The CDR3 totals 13 residues. CDR1 and CDR2 (germline): SGHNT, YENEEA. Sequencing was performed with immunoSEQ multiplex PCR; in TCRdb, only in-frame clones are kept and a portion is missing. The sample comprises some 68,000 clones, 70% to 90% of which are singletons, and around 3.7% rests with the top ten. V gene TRBV11-3 combines with J gene TRBJ2-7, with 8 bases lining up with TRBD2. Material for sequencing was peripheral blood. The receptor comes from a woman between 45 and 65 years old with COVID-19, enrolled during active disease. CDR3 loop: CASSWGTRTEQYF. The CDR3 DNA reads as TGTGCCAGCAGCTGGGGGACTAGGACCGAGCAGTACTTC. The full variable domain, its missing parts supplied by reference TRBV11-3 and TRBJ2-7, is EAGVVQSPRYKIIEKKQPVAFWCNPISGHNTLYWYLQNLGQGPELLIRYENEEAVDDSQLPKDRFSAERLKGVDSTLKIQPAELGDSAVYLCASSWGTRTEQYFGPGTRLTVT.